Shown below are 20 T cell receptor beta chains from a single sample sequenced in a study of regulatory T cells in long-lasting Graves disease. The authors built TCR beta libraries using iRepertoire HTBI primers and Arm-PCR of CDR3 regions. From the multiplex PCR reads, TCRdb called clonotypes with MiXCR, one entry per CDR3 protein. This sample has 350,000 to 450,000 distinct CDR3 sequences, with about 15% found just once. This sample's time point: newly diagnosed GD, antithyroid drugs for less than 3 months. Preparation of the TCR library used RNA extracted from PBMCs. These data were also filed under a second study, of T cells in Graves' hyperthyroidism and ophthalmopathy.

This specimen was peripheral blood mononuclear cells (PBMCs), taken at new diagnosis, from a patient treated with antithyroid drugs. These receptors were collected from a woman in her 30s with Graves disease.

In its sample, this clonotype was seen a few times. The gene calls are TRBV5-1 and TRBJ2-7; 10 bases are shared with TRBD2. The germline V gene has CDR1 SGHRS and CDR2 YFSETQ. The CDR3 is made up of 18 amino acids. Trimming took 0 bases from V and 5 from J; bases not matched to a gene: 14. The DNA for the CDR3 is TGCGCCAGCAGCTTGGCCCGGACTAGCGGTAGCTGGGGGAACGAGCAGTACTTC. Its translation: CASSLARTSGSWGNEQYF. Complete variable domain (other parts from reference TRBV5-1 and TRBJ2-7): KAGVTQTPRYLIKTRGQQVTLSCSPISGHRSVSWYQQTPGQGLQFLFEYFSETQRNKGNFPGRFSGRQFSNSRSEMNVSTLELGDSALYLCASSLARTSGSWGNEQYFGPGTRLTVT.

This clonotype was detected once. This sequence is one base from a far larger clone and is likely a read error. As the CDR3 is not closed by the conserved phenylalanine or tryptophan, this likely results from a read error. V and J are TRBV11-2 and TRBJ2-7; the D gene is possibly TRBD1 (6 bases). This CDR3 has 12 amino acids. The germline V and J ends were trimmed by 4 bases and 3 bases, with 7 bases remaining between them. In germline, CDR1 is SGHAT, CDR2 FQNNGV. The CDR3 DNA reads TGTGCCAGCAGCTCGGACAGCTACGAGCAGTACCTC. It yields the protein CASSSDSYEQYL.

This clonotype was found many times. The chain uses TRBV28 and TRBJ2-2, with D possibly matching TRBD2 (6 bases). The CDR3 loop spans 17 amino acids. Germline V gives CDR1 MDHEN, CDR2 SYDVKM. Between the trimmed V and J ends, which lost 6 bases and 4 bases, there was a span of 21 bases. The CDR3 sequence: CASSSPFGGSATGELFF. DNA for the CDR3: TGTGCCAGCAGCTCTCCGTTTGGAGGGTCGGCCACCGGGGAGCTGTTTTTT.

Remarks on this clonotype: In this CDR3 the conserved last residue, phenylalanine or tryptophan, is missing, so a read error is likely. The CDR3 region is CASSGRTDYSGNTIYL. Written as DNA, the CDR3 is TGTGCCAGCAGCGGCAGGACAGATTACTCTGGAAACACCATATATCTT. The chain links TRBV7-3 to TRBJ1-3, with D possibly TRBD1 on 6 matching bases. Germline CDR1 is SGHTA and CDR2 is FQGTGA. There are 16 residues in the CDR3. Trimming removed 5 bases at V and 0 bases at J, with 14 bases between.

This clonotype was detected ten times or more. CDR3 sequence: CASSQGGDEQFF. The CDR3 DNA sequence: TGTGCCAGCAGTCAAGGGGGCGATGAGCAGTTCTTC. The V gene is TRBV12-3 or TRBV12-4, the J gene TRBJ2-1, with 7 positions matching TRBD1. The CDR3 is 12 residues long. V lost 5 bases to trimming and J lost 8 bases; unmatched junction nucleotides: 3.

This clonotype occurred many times. The chain joins TRBV11-2 to TRBJ2-1; D not resolved. Germline CDR1 is SGHAT and CDR2 is FQNNGV. The V end lost 1 base, the J end lost 5 bases, and 9 bases lay between the germline ends. This CDR3 region has 14 residues. The CDR3 protein is CASSLVDQNNEQFF. The CDR3 DNA is TGTGCCAGCAGCTTAGTAGATCAGAACAATGAGCAGTTCTTC. Supplemented by reference TRBV11-2 and TRBJ2-1, the full variable domain reads EAGVAQSPRYKIIEKRQSVAFWCNPISGHATLYWYQQILGQGPKLLIQFQNNGVVDDSQLPKDRFSAERLKGVDSTLKIQPAKLEDSAVYLCASSLVDQNNEQFFGPGTRLTVL.

The chain is built from TRBV28 and TRBJ1-1; 8 nucleotides agree with TRBD1. Germline CDR1 MDHEN, CDR2 SYDVKM. V shed 1 base and J 4 bases; nucleotides not matched to a gene: 8. The CDR3 is 16 amino acids. The CDR3 is CASSLSGGASPTEAFF. The CDR3 bases are TGTGCCAGCAGTTTATCAGGGGGCGCGAGTCCCACTGAAGCTTTCTTT. Full variable domain (rest looked up from reference TRBV28 and TRBJ1-1): DVKVTQSSRYLVKRTGEKVFLECVQDMDHENMFWYRQDPGLGLRLIYFSYDVKMKEKGDIPEGYSVSREKKERFSLILESASTNQTSMYLCASSLSGGASPTEAFFGQGTRLTVV.

At least ten counts were recorded for this clonotype. The genes are TRBV12-3 or TRBV12-4 and TRBJ2-7; 7 positions match TRBD1. Trimming cost V 7 bases and J 2 bases; bases outside gene matches: 11. The CDR3 has 15 residues. The CDR3 is CASTAQSRGPYEQYF. The CDR3 nucleotides are TGTGCCAGCACTGCTCAGAGTAGGGGGCCCTACGAGCAGTACTTC.

This clonotype was counted at least ten times. This chain connects TRBV12-3 or TRBV12-4 to TRBJ2-7; D may correspond to TRBD1 or TRBD2 (5 bases each). Between the trimmed V and J ends, which lost 4 bases and 0 bases, there was a span of 10 bases. This CDR3 has 14 amino acids. Here the CDR3 DNA reads TGTGCCAGCAGTTCACGGGACCCCTCCTACGAGCAGTACTTC. As protein: CASSSRDPSYEQYF.

This clonotype was detected many times. V usage is TRBV28 and J usage is TRBJ2-5; TRBD2 matches 8 bases. This CDR3 comprises 13 residues. CDR1 is MDHEN, CDR2 SYDVKM, per germline. V shed 5 bases and J 4 bases; nucleotides not matched to a gene: 3. CDR3 in amino acids: CASSAGLGETQYF. The CDR3 bases are TGTGCCAGCAGTGCGGGACTAGGAGAGACCCAGTACTTC.

This clonotype showed up many times. The chain has TRBV7-9 and TRBJ2-7; D may be TRBD2 (6 bases). CDR3 size: 16 residues. CDR1 and CDR2 from the germline V gene are SEHNR and FQNEAQ (reference sequence). The V gene lost 3 bases and the J gene lost 0 bases, with 15 bases spanning the gap. The CDR3 DNA follows: TGTGCCAGCAGCTTGACGGGGACGGGAGTCTCCTACGAGCAGTACTTC. It specifies CASSLTGTGVSYEQYF. Looking up the rest from reference TRBV7-9 and TRBJ2-7 gives the full variable domain: DTGVSQNPRHKITKRGQNVTFRCDPISEHNRLYWYRQTLGQGPEFLTYFQNEAQLEKSRLLSDRFSAERPKGSFSTLEIQRTEQGDSAMYLCASSLTGTGVSYEQYFGPGTRLTVT.

This clonotype was counted ten times or more. The chain links TRBV29-1 to TRBJ2-1; D not certain. V was clipped by 5 bases and J by 2 bases, with 13 bases between them. Germline V CDR1 and CDR2: SQVTM, ANQGSEA. The CDR3 spans 14 residues. The CDR3 region is CSVNLRKTYNEQFF. The CDR3 nucleotides read TGCAGCGTTAACTTGCGGAAGACCTACAATGAGCAGTTCTTC.

This clonotype was seen ten or more times. CDR3: CATSDQPGTSGSRGYEQYF. The CDR3 bases are TGTGCCACCAGTGATCAACCCGGGACTAGCGGGAGCAGAGGCTACGAGCAGTACTTC. V and J are TRBV24-1 and TRBJ2-7; 14 bases are a match to TRBD2. This CDR3 is 19 amino acids long. Germline V gene data show CDR1 as KGHDR and CDR2 as SFDVKD. Trimming removed 3 bases from V and 3 bases from J; junction bases left unmatched: 12.

This clonotype was counted ten times or more. The chain recombines TRBV2 with TRBJ2-2; no clear D gene. Germline CDR1 reads SNHLY; CDR2 reads FYNNEI. The CDR3 extends over 15 amino acids. The germline V and J ends were trimmed by 6 bases and 6 bases, with 17 bases remaining between them. The CDR3 is CASRPGIVSPGELFF. CDR3 DNA: TGTGCCAGCAGACCCGGAATCGTGAGCCCCGGGGAGCTGTTTTTT.

The chain employs TRBV5-1 and TRBJ1-2; the D gene is possibly TRBD1 (5 bases). The ends were cut back, 4 bases at V and 5 bases at J, with 15 bases in the middle. The V gene's germline CDR1 is SGHRS and CDR2 YFSETQ. The CDR3 is made up of 14 amino acids. This chain's CDR3 is CASSPGTFLYGYTF. The CDR3 DNA follows: TGCGCCAGCAGCCCCGGGACTTTTCTTTATGGCTACACCTTC.

In its sample, this clonotype was seen many times. This rearrangement joins TRBV6-1 to TRBJ2-1, with 12 bases lining up with TRBD2. CDR3 length: 15 amino acids. Germline V gene data show CDR1 as MNHNS and CDR2 as SASEGT. With 7 bases clipped from V and 6 bases from J, the junction kept 7 bases outside the gene matches. CDR3 protein: CASNLAGGPRNEQFF. The DNA of the CDR3 is TGTGCCAGCAACCTAGCGGGAGGGCCTCGCAATGAGCAGTTCTTC.

This clonotype has a count of ten or more. The J gene is TRBJ2-7, the V gene TRBV20-1, with D perhaps assigned TRBD1 or TRBD2 (5 bases each). Trimming took off 1 base at V and 6 bases at J, with 10 bases between the two ends. Germline assignment: CDR1 DFQATT and CDR2 SNEGSKA (reference sequence). The CDR3 is 12 amino acids. CDR3 region: CSARGYGGEQYF. DNA of the CDR3: TGCAGTGCTAGAGGGTATGGGGGCGAGCAGTACTTC.

A few counts support this clonotype. The chain uses TRBV10-3 and TRBJ2-7, with D possibly being TRBD2 (6 bases). This CDR3 has 12 amino acids. CDR1 is ENHRY and CDR2 is SYGVKD in the germline V gene. V was trimmed by 11 bases and J by 6 bases, leaving 17 bases between them. CDR3 residues: CASGTDVSEQYF. CDR3 bases: TGTGCCTCCGGGACTGACGTTAGCGAGCAGTACTTC.

This clonotype has ten or more counts. V and J are TRBV11-2 and TRBJ2-7; a weak D match, TRBD2 (6 bases). V gave up 1 base and J gave up 0 bases, with 10 bases separating them. This CDR3 contains 15 residues. Germline assignment: CDR1 SGHAT and CDR2 FQNNGV. The CDR3: CASSLAGDSSYEQYF. The CDR3 coding sequence is TGTGCCAGCAGCTTAGCGGGAGATTCCTCCTACGAGCAGTACTTC.

This clonotype was counted ten times or more. The chain combines TRBV11-3 with TRBJ2-7; D may be TRBD1 or TRBD2 (5 bases each). Trimming stripped 1 base from V and 4 bases from J, with 14 bases between. This CDR3 is built from 15 residues. Germline values: CDR1 SGHNT, CDR2 YENEEA. As DNA, the CDR3 is TGTGCCAGCAGCTTAGGAGGGGCAAAAAGGTACGAGCAGTACTTC. Its protein is CASSLGGAKRYEQYF. Looking up the rest from reference TRBV11-3 and TRBJ2-7 gives the full variable domain: EAGVVQSPRYKIIEKKQPVAFWCNPISGHNTLYWYLQNLGQGPELLIRYENEEAVDDSQLPKDRFSAERLKGVDSTLKIQPAELGDSAVYLCASSLGGAKRYEQYFGPGTRLTVT.